This T cell receptor beta chain was captured by sequencing in a study of blood T cell repertoires in COVID-19. Study-level information: COVID-19 samples from acute and convalescent phases originated in the United States, Italy and Spain. The analysed material was cDNA or gDNA that came from T cells, B-cell-depleted T cells, or PBMCs.

Per the authors' pipeline: Reference gene primer amplification in the assay estimated nucleated cell counts. The repertoire was sequenced with immunoSEQ multiplex PCR; TCRdb's copy has only in-frame clones and lacks some. Clonal size and the V and J genes are those of that table, whereas D and trimming came from the DNA. Of around 63,000 clones in the sample, roughly 90% were seen once. The germline V gene encodes CDR1 SGHKS and CDR2 YYEKEE (reference sequence). Trimming shortened V by 4 bases and J by 0 bases, and 16 bases separated the two germline ends. The CDR3 is 16 amino acids. The source is a woman aged 55-70 years with acute or convalescent COVID-19. The V and J genes are TRBV5-5 and TRBJ1-1, with a possible D match to TRBD1 (6 bases). Source material: peripheral blood. CDR3: CASSATQGPMNTEAFF. Here the CDR3 DNA reads TGTGCCAGCAGCGCTACACAGGGCCCGATGAACACTGAAGCTTTCTTT.